What follows describes a single TCR beta chain. Its antigen is not known. No cell sorting was done before RNA was extracted from the tissue. Trimming stripped 7 bases from V and 7 bases from J, with 18 bases between. The CDR3 totals 13 residues. Germline lookup yields CDR1 SGHDT and CDR2 YYEEEE. The library came from three nested PCR rounds adapted from ARM-PCR protocols. Each CDR3 protein gets one entry after TCRdb re-called the multiplex PCR reads with MiXCR. The table includes about 110,000 distinct CDR3 sequences, 84% detected once. This sample is drawn from a study of tumor and adjacent non-tumor tissue in lung cancer. Study-wide points: Tumor TCR diversity, when higher, was linked to shorter survival.

The origin of this receptor is a man in his 70s with non-small cell lung cancer. V usage is TRBV5-6 and J usage is TRBJ2-7; D is unresolved. Sequencing was done on a sample of lung tumor tissue. The CDR3 DNA reads TGTGCCAGCGGTTTGGCGCGTCTCTATGAGCAGTACTTC. Residues: CASGLARLYEQYF. The full variable domain, with the rest looked up from reference TRBV5-6 and TRBJ2-7, is DAGVTQSPTHLIKTRGQQVTLRCSPKSGHDTVSWYQQALGQGPQFIFQYYEEEERQRGNFPDRFSGHQFPNYSSELNVNALLLGDSALYLCASGLARLYEQYFGPGTRLTVT.